This T cell receptor (beta chain) was recovered during a study of OX40 agonist ivuxolimab in advanced cancers. Repertoires were generated with immunoSEQ multiplex PCR, while TCRdb's copy carries only in-frame clones and drops some. This table holds fewer than 25,000 clones, 75% to 90% found once. Germline V gives CDR1 SGHNT, CDR2 YENEEA. The CDR3 has 16 amino acids. Trimming took 1 base from V and 1 from J, leaving 10 bases between them. The material was CD4+ or CD8+ T cells sorted from blood, obtained in a trial of the OX40 agonist ivuxolimab. The receptor's source is an adult with an advanced solid tumor such as melanoma, head and neck, liver or kidney cancer. J is TRBJ2-2 and V is TRBV11-3, with D hard to call. The CDR3 here is CASSLGLGLNTGELFF. The CDR3 nucleotides read TGTGCCAGCAGCTTAGGGCTAGGGTTGAACACCGGGGAGCTGTTTTTT.